The 9 T cell receptor beta chains listed next were all sequenced from one sample in a study of cytomegalovirus exposure and HLA in healthy donors. Primers for the PCR totalled 60 Vbeta and 13 Jbeta. The repertoire was sequenced with immunoSEQ multiplex PCR; TCRdb's copy has only in-frame clones and lacks some. Of 150,000 to 200,000 clones in the sample, roughly 90% were seen once. Sequenced: PBMCs. The receptor source for this set is a girl under three years old in good health and CMV-seronegative.

This clone was observed once. The chain recombines TRBV4-3 with TRBJ2-3; D gene unclear. The CDR3 consists of 16 residues. Germline V gene sequence: CDR1 LGHNA, CDR2 YSLEER. V shed 2 bases and J shed 0 bases, with 12 bases lying between them. The CDR3 sequence is CASSQQESSSTDTQYF. CDR3 DNA: TGCGCCAGCAGCCAACAGGAAAGCAGTAGCACAGATACGCAGTATTTT.

The rearrangement links TRBV5-1 to TRBJ1-2; TRBD1 aligns across 7 bases. From germline, CDR1 is SGHRS and CDR2 YFSETQ. Trimming cost V 0 bases and J 5 bases; bases outside gene matches: 4. The CDR3 contains 14 residues. This CDR3 reads CASSLEGAGYGYTF. The CDR3, as DNA: TGCGCCAGCAGCTTGGAGGGGGCGGGGTATGGCTACACCTTC.

The chain recombines TRBV9 with TRBJ2-5; TRBD2 aligns across 13 bases. V lost 0 bases, J lost 5 bases, and 4 bases stayed unmatched. The CDR3 is made up of 16 amino acids. Per germline, CDR1 SGDLS and CDR2 YYNGEE. CDR3 amino acids: CASSVETSGGAETQYF. Written as DNA, the CDR3 is TGTGCCAGCAGCGTAGAAACTAGCGGGGGGGCTGAGACCCAGTACTTC.

The chain recombines TRBV30 with TRBJ2-1; 7 bases align to TRBD2. J gave up 8 bases and V 0 bases, and 4 bases lay outside the gene matches. Germline V gene data show CDR1 as GTSNPN and CDR2 as SVGIG (reference sequence). The CDR3 covers 13 residues. CDR3 sequence reads: CAWSVLGGYEQFF. CDR3 DNA sequence: TGTGCCTGGAGTGTACTGGGAGGGTATGAGCAGTTCTTC.

The CDR3 nucleotides are TGTGCCAGCAGCTTCGGGACAGGCCTCTACGAGCAGTACTTC. Translation gives CASSFGTGLYEQYF. This chain links TRBV5-6 with TRBJ2-7; 8 bases agree with TRBD1. Germline V lookup: CDR1 SGHDT, CDR2 YYEEEE. The CDR3 covers 14 residues. With V trimmed by 2 bases and J by 3 bases, 4 bases remained unmatched.

V usage is TRBV6-1 and J usage is TRBJ1-2, with D tentatively TRBD1 (6 bases). The CDR3 loop spans 13 amino acids. CDR1 MNHNS and CDR2 SASEGT come from the germline V gene. V was cut by 2 bases and J by 7 bases, with 11 bases left in between. The CDR3 DNA reads as TGTGCCAGCAGTGAAAACAGGGTCGGTGGCTACACCTTC. This codes for CASSENRVGGYTF.

The chain employs TRBV9 and TRBJ2-7, with 9 bases fitting TRBD1. Unmatched junction bases numbered 8, after V lost 3 bases and J lost 4 bases. There are 15 residues in the CDR3. Germline CDR1 reads SGDLS; CDR2 reads YYNGEE. The CDR3 spells CASSATGQGVYEQYF. CDR3 DNA sequence: TGTGCCAGCAGCGCGACGGGACAGGGTGTTTACGAGCAGTACTTC.

This chain joins TRBV7-9 and TRBJ1-4, with D unresolved. This CDR3 spans 15 amino acids. Deletions cut 2 bases from V and 4 bases from J, with 11 bases between. In germline, CDR1 is SEHNR, CDR2 FQNEAQ (reference sequence). In DNA form, the CDR3 reads TGTGCCAGCAGCTTAACGGCGGGCCGTAATGAAAAACTGTTTTTT. Encoded protein: CASSLTAGRNEKLFF.

This clone came up once. This chain's CDR3 is CASSLEIISGPGEQYF. DNA for the CDR3: TGTGCCAGCAGCTTAGAAATTATATCAGGCCCGGGGGAGCAGTACTTC. This chain links TRBV7-2 with TRBJ2-7; tentatively, D is TRBD2 (5 bases). CDR1 SGHTA and CDR2 FQGNSA come from the germline V gene. Trimming shortened V by 1 base and J by 7 bases, and 20 bases separated the two germline ends. This CDR3 has 16 residues.